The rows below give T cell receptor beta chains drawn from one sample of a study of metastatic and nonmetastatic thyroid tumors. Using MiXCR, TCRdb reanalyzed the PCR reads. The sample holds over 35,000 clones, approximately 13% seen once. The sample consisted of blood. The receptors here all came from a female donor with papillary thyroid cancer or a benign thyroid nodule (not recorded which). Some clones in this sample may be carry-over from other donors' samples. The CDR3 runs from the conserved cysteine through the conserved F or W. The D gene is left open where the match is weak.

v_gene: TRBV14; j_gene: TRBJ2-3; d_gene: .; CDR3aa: CASSLTWTGTQYF
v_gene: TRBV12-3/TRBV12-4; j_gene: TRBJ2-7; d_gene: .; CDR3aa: CASRPDISYEQYF
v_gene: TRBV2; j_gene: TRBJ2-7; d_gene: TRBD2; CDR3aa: CASRGWTSGSYAYEQYF
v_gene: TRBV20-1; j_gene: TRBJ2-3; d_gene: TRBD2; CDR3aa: CSLVDRGGRTDTQYF
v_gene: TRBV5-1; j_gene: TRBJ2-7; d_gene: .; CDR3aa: CASSLDATLGPYYQYF
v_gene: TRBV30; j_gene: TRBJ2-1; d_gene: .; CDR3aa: CAGILRRNEQFF
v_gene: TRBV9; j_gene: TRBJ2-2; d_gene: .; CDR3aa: CASILRVNTGELFF
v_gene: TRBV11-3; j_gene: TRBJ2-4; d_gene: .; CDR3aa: CASSNWDVIAKNIQYF
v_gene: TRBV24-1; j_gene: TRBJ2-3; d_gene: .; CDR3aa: CATSGREDTQYF
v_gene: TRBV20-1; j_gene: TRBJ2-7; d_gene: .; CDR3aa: CSAPRTGSSYEQYF
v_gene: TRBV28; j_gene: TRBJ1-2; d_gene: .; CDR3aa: CASSLWGAGGYTF
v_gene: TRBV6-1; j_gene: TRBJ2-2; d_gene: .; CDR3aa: CASRRLTGELFF
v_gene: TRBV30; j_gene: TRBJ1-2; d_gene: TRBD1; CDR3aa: CAWGTGGYTF
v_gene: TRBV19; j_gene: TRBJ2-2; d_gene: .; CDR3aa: CASLTGNTGELFF
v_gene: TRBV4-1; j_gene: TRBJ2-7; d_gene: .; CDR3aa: CASSLGQAGIYEQYF
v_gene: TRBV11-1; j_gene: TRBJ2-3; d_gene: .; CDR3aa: CASSLGVGGQRSTDTQYF
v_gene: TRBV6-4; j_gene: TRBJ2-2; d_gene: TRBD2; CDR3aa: CASRPPPGLAGGPFTGELFF
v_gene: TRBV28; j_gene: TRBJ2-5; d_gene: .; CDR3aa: CASSLMGQHYF
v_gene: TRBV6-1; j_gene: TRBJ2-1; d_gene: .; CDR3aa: CASRLGTHGVNEQFF
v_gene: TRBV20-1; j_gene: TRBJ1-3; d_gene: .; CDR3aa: CSARDRWGGSGNTIYF
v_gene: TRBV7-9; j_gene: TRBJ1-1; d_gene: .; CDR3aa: CASSLEGGTEAFF
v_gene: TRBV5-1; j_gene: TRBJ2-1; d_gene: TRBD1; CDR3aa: CATARDRVSDEQFF
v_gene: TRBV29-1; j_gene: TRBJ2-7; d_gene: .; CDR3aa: CSVGGGPYEQYF
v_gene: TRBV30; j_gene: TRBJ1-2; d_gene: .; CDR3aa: CAWSPQGTNQFYGYTF
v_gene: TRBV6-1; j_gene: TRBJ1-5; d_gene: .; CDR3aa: CASRQDSGGYYQPQHF
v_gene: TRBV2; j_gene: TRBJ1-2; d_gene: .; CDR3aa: CASSLHLGLGYTF
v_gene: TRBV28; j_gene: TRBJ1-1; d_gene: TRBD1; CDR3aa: CASSKATGGHTEAFF
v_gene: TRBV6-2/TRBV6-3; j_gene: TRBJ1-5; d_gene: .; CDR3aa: CAGSSTGNQPQHF
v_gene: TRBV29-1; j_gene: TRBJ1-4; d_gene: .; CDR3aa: CSVTSTDQNEKLFF
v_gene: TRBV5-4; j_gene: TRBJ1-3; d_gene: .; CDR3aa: CASSFGYGSGNTIYF
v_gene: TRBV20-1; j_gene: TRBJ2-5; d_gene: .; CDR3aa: CSAARSFTGETQYF
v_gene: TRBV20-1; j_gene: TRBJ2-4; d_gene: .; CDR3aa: CSARVLIRGTENIQYF
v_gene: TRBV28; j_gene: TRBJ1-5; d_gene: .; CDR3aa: CASRPSQGGQPQHF
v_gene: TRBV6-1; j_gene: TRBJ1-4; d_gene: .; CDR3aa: CASRDRDPATNEKLFF
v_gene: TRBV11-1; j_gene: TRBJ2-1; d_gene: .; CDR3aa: CASSHSVVTYNEQFF
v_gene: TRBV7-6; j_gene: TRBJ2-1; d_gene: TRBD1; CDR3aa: CASSLSPPQGAGDEQFF
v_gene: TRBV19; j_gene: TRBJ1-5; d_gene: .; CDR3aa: CASRQVGAPYSNQPQHF
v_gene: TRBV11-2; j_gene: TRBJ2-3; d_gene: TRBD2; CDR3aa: CASSLSRIVAGERDTQYF
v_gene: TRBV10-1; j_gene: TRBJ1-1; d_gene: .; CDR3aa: CAPRGGILGPGAFF
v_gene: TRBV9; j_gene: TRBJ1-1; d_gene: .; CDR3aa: CASSESVGPNTEAFF